The 31 T cell receptor beta chains below were found in one sample sequenced in a study of robustness of blood B and T cell sequencing. The template for TCR beta quantification was mRNA, not genomic DNA. The cDNA carried a universal priming site added by a 5' template-switch oligo. Each cDNA molecule was tagged by a 12-nucleotide random UMI. Each CDR3 protein gets one entry after TCRdb re-called the PCR reads with MiXCR. The sample yields around 3,200 distinct CDR3 sequences, approximately 53% seen once. The sequencing sample was made of peripheral blood. The receptors derive from a human donor in good health.

The V gene is TRBV6-1, the J gene TRBJ2-7, with D possibly TRBD1 on 5 matching bases. CDR3 length: 15 residues. V lost 3 bases, J lost 0 bases, and 12 bases lay in between. Per the germline V gene, CDR1 is MNHNS and CDR2 is SASEGT. In nucleotides, the CDR3 is TGTGCCAGCAGTGAGGTGACTGACAGCTCCTACGAGCAGTACTTC. Encoded protein: CASSEVTDSSYEQYF.

The chain recombines TRBV10-3 with TRBJ1-1; 7 bases align to TRBD1. In germline, CDR1 is ENHRY, CDR2 SYGVKD. The trim removed 7 bases at V and 4 bases at J, leaving 9 bases unmatched. CDR3 length: 14 amino acids. The CDR3 region is CAIMEGARGTEAFF. CDR3 in DNA: TGTGCCATCATGGAGGGGGCCCGGGGCACTGAAGCTTTCTTT.

V gene TRBV5-1 combines with J gene TRBJ2-2, with TRBD1 identical over 9 bases. Per the germline V gene, CDR1 is SGHRS and CDR2 is YFSETQ. The CDR3 spans 16 residues. J gave up 6 bases and V 1 base, and 7 bases lay outside the gene matches. DNA of the CDR3: TGCGCCAGCAGCTTGCCGGACAGGGGAGTGGCCGGGGAGCTGTTTTTT. Its protein is CASSLPDRGVAGELFF.

V gene TRBV5-1 combines with J gene TRBJ1-1, with unresolved D. Germline V gives CDR1 SGHRS, CDR2 YFSETQ. The V gene lost 0 bases and the J gene lost 3 bases, with 12 bases spanning the gap. There are 15 residues in the CDR3. The CDR3 DNA reads as TGCGCCAGCAGCTTGGGGGGAAATCGGGACACTGAAGCTTTCTTT. Translated: CASSLGGNRDTEAFF.

The J gene is TRBJ2-3, the V gene TRBV10-3; possible D gene TRBD2, 5 bases. The germline CDR1 and CDR2 sequences are ENHRY and SYGVKD. CDR3 size: 16 residues. Trimming removed 6 bases at V and 0 bases at J, with 16 bases between. The CDR3 DNA reads as TGTGCCATCAGGGCGCGGGTGGGAGTGAGCACAGATACGCAGTATTTT. Translated: CAIRARVGVSTDTQYF.

The rearrangement links TRBV5-1 to TRBJ2-5; TRBD1 aligns across 7 bases. Trimming cost V 3 bases and J 5 bases; bases outside gene matches: 4. The CDR3 loop spans 13 amino acids. Per germline, CDR1 SGHRS and CDR2 YFSETQ. Here the CDR3 DNA reads TGCGCCAGCAGCTCAGGGGGAGCGGAGACCCAGTACTTC. Its protein is CASSSGGAETQYF.

This clonotype qualifies as hyperexpanded. The chain links TRBV7-6 to TRBJ2-7; 9 bases match TRBD1. In germline, CDR1 is SGHVS, CDR2 FNYEAQ. The V segment lost 5 bases and the J segment 2 bases; nucleotides outside the gene matches: 1. This CDR3 has 13 amino acids. The CDR3 spells CASSGDRAYEQYF. The CDR3 nucleotides are TGTGCCAGCAGCGGGGACAGGGCCTACGAGCAGTACTTC.

The V and J genes are TRBV20-1 and TRBJ2-3, with D possibly TRBD2 on 7 matching bases. From germline, CDR1 is DFQATT and CDR2 SNEGSKA (reference sequence). CDR3 length: 17 amino acids. V dropped 1 base and J dropped 0 bases, with 17 bases sitting between them. CDR3 DNA sequence: TGCAGTGCTAGAGTGGAGGGGGGGGGAAGTAGCACAGATACGCAGTATTTT. Translating it yields CSARVEGGGSSTDTQYF.

In its sample, this clonotype was seen a few times. The V gene is TRBV7-9, the J gene TRBJ1-2, with 7 bases that match TRBD1. Germline values: CDR1 SEHNR, CDR2 FQNEAQ (reference sequence). After removal of 5 bases from V and 2 bases from J, the junction contained 14 bases not matched to a gene. This CDR3 comprises 17 residues. The CDR3 region is CASSLYATGTLNYGYTF. The CDR3 DNA is TGTGCCAGCAGCCTATATGCGACAGGGACCTTGAACTATGGCTACACCTTC.

The J gene is TRBJ2-7, the V gene TRBV13, with D hard to call. Per germline, CDR1 PRHDT and CDR2 FYEKMQ (reference sequence). The CDR3 runs to 17 residues. The germline V and J ends were trimmed by 2 bases and 3 bases, with 20 bases remaining between them. As DNA, the CDR3 is TGTGCCAGCAGCTTAATTTATCCCATTGGTCTATTCTACGAGCAGTACTTC. This sequence encodes CASSLIYPIGLFYEQYF.

The rearrangement joins TRBV10-1 to TRBJ2-3; D might be TRBD1 (6 bases). The CDR3 spans 14 residues. CDR1 and CDR2 from the germline V gene are WNHNN and SYGVQD (reference sequence). V gave up 5 bases and J gave up 2 bases, with 11 bases separating them. The CDR3 DNA reads as TGCGCCAGCAGTACCGGACAGAACACAGATACGCAGTATTTT. It translates to CASSTGQNTDTQYF.

The genes are TRBV29-1 and TRBJ2-6, with D possibly TRBD1 on 5 matching bases. This CDR3 is 16 amino acids long. Germline V CDR1 and CDR2: SQVTM, ANQGSEA. V lost 4 bases, J lost 1 base, and 14 bases lay in between. For the CDR3, the DNA is TGCAGCGTTGTTCAGGGTTTCCTTTCTGGGGCCAACGTCCTGACTTTC. Translation gives CSVVQGFLSGANVLTF.

This rearrangement joins TRBV15 to TRBJ1-2; no firm D call. The length of the CDR3 is 17 residues. Germline CDR1 is LNHNV and CDR2 is YYDKDF (reference sequence). V was cut by 1 base and J by 6 bases, with 21 bases left in between. The CDR3 bases are TGTGCCACCAGCAGAGTTACGCGAACAGACACTTGGGATGGCTACACCTTC. It codes for CATSRVTRTDTWDGYTF.

The rearrangement joins TRBV29-1 to TRBJ1-1; 7 nucleotides line up with TRBD1. CDR3 length: 12 residues. Unmatched junction bases numbered 5, after V lost 5 bases and J lost 5 bases. Per germline, CDR1 SQVTM and CDR2 ANQGSEA. As DNA, the CDR3 is TGCAGCGTTACGACAGGGCGGACTGAAGCTTTCTTT. As protein: CSVTTGRTEAFF.

The V and J genes are TRBV4-2 and TRBJ2-3; TRBD2 matches at 13 bases. The CDR3 contains 18 residues. V gave up 5 bases and J gave up 2 bases; unmatched junction bases: 10. From germline, CDR1 is LGHNA and CDR2 YNFKEQ. The CDR3 DNA sequence: TGTGCCAGCAGCGGTGGACTAACTAGCGGGGGGGTCACAGATACGCAGTATTTT. Amino acids: CASSGGLTSGGVTDTQYF.

The rearrangement links TRBV5-5 to TRBJ2-3, with 7 bases matching TRBD1. The CDR3 sequence is 16 residues long. Per the germline V gene, CDR1 is SGHKS and CDR2 is YYEKEE (reference sequence). V dropped 1 base and J dropped 2; count of bases not matched to a gene: 7. In DNA, the CDR3 is TGTGCCAGCAGCTTGTTAGCGACAGGGCCCACAGATACGCAGTATTTT. It specifies CASSLLATGPTDTQYF.

The DNA of the CDR3 is TGCAGTGCTAGAAGGCCGGGACAGGGAACAGATACGCAGTATTTT. It is translated as CSARRPGQGTDTQYF. The rearrangement links TRBV20-1 to TRBJ2-3, with 9 bases identical to TRBD1. The CDR3 consists of 15 residues. Germline lookup yields CDR1 DFQATT and CDR2 SNEGSKA (reference sequence). J gave up 3 bases and V 2 bases, and 6 bases lay outside the gene matches.

J is TRBJ2-7 and V is TRBV28; a weak D match, TRBD1 (5 bases). The CDR3 spans 12 residues. V lost 6 bases to trimming and J lost 4 bases, with 10 bases between them. Germline V CDR1 and CDR2: MDHEN, SYDVKM. Here the CDR3 DNA reads TGTGCCAGCAGCGAAAGGGGTTACGAGCAGTACTTC. Translation: CASSERGYEQYF.

This sequence joins TRBV20-1 and TRBJ2-1, with 9 nucleotides matching TRBD2. This CDR3 spans 16 amino acids. The germline gives CDR1 DFQATT, CDR2 SNEGSKA (reference sequence). Losses at the gene ends were 4 bases for V and 7 bases for J; bases not matched to a gene: 14. The CDR3 here is CSANPLAGLQSNEQFF. DNA of the CDR3: TGCAGTGCTAATCCCCTAGCGGGGCTCCAAAGTAATGAGCAGTTCTTC.

This clonotype rates as hyperexpanded. V gene TRBV6-5 combines with J gene TRBJ1-1; D remains unclear. This CDR3 region has 14 residues. Looked up from germline, CDR1 is MNHEY and CDR2 is SVGAGI. Trimming removed 0 bases at V and 0 bases at J, with 5 bases between. The CDR3 spells CASSYSTVNTEAFF. The DNA of the CDR3 is TGTGCCAGCAGTTACTCAACTGTGAACACTGAAGCTTTCTTT.

The chain links TRBV10-3 to TRBJ2-2, with TRBD1 matching 10 bases. From germline, CDR1 is ENHRY and CDR2 SYGVKD. The CDR3 runs to 14 residues. V gave up 7 bases and J gave up 3 bases; unmatched junction bases: 2. DNA of the CDR3: TGTGCCATCACCGGGACAGGGGACACCGGGGAGCTGTTTTTT. Amino acids: CAITGTGDTGELFF.

This chain connects TRBV20-1 to TRBJ1-6; no clear D. Trimming pared 0 bases from V and 10 bases from J, leaving 10 bases between. CDR3 length equals 13 residues. Germline V gene sequence: CDR1 DFQATT, CDR2 SNEGSKA (reference sequence). CDR3 sequence: CSARENLVSPLHF. In DNA form, the CDR3 reads TGCAGTGCTAGAGAGAATCTCGTATCACCCCTCCACTTT.

This clonotype was detected a few times. The rearrangement uses TRBV5-1 and TRBJ2-7; D unresolved. V gave up 1 base and J gave up 2 bases, with 7 bases separating them. The CDR3 has 13 residues. Per the germline V gene, CDR1 is SGHRS and CDR2 is YFSETQ. The CDR3 protein is CASSLRVTYEQYF. DNA of the CDR3: TGCGCCAGCAGCTTGCGGGTTACCTACGAGCAGTACTTC. Full variable domain (missing parts from reference TRBV5-1 and TRBJ2-7): KAGVTQTPRYLIKTRGQQVTLSCSPISGHRSVSWYQQTPGQGLQFLFEYFSETQRNKGNFPGRFSGRQFSNSRSEMNVSTLELGDSALYLCASSLRVTYEQYFGPGTRLTVT.

V usage is TRBV20-1 and J usage is TRBJ1-1, with 7 bases that match TRBD1. CDR1 and CDR2 (germline): DFQATT, SNEGSKA (reference sequence). V was clipped by 3 bases and J by 7 bases; unmatched bases: 5. This CDR3 comprises 12 residues. Written as DNA, the CDR3 is TGCAGTGCTAGGAAGGGGGCGGATGAAGCTTTCTTT. Translation gives CSARKGADEAFF.

V usage is TRBV30 and J usage is TRBJ2-1; 7 bases fit TRBD2. V was clipped by 3 bases and J by 2 bases; unmatched bases: 10. The germline gives CDR1 GTSNPN, CDR2 SVGIG (reference sequence). CDR3 size: 16 residues. The CDR3 reads CAWSSPGGTTYNEQFF. In DNA, the CDR3 is TGTGCCTGGAGCTCCCCTGGGGGGACTACCTACAATGAGCAGTTCTTC.

Only a few counts were recorded for this clonotype. This chain uses TRBV6-1 with TRBJ2-7; D not resolved. CDR3 length: 11 amino acids. Germline lookup yields CDR1 MNHNS and CDR2 SASEGT. Trimming took 4 bases from V and 3 from J, leaving 4 bases between them. The CDR3 DNA reads TGTGCCAGCAGTGCCTACTACGAGCAGTACTTC. Protein: CASSAYYEQYF.

The chain carries TRBV12-3 or TRBV12-4 and TRBJ2-7; no definite D call. This CDR3 has 13 amino acids. The V and J ends lost 3 bases and 3 bases respectively, with 9 bases between them. CDR3 sequence reads: CASSLPGFYEQYF. CDR3 sequence (DNA): TGTGCCAGCAGTTTGCCCGGGTTCTACGAGCAGTACTTC.

The chain recombines TRBV2 with TRBJ2-7, with 7 bases lining up with TRBD2. After removal of 4 bases from V and 5 bases from J, the junction contained 8 bases not matched to a gene. CDR3 size: 14 residues. Germline V gene sequence: CDR1 SNHLY, CDR2 FYNNEI. DNA of the CDR3: TGTGCCAGCAGTGGTGGACTAGGACACCACGAGCAGTACTTC. This sequence encodes CASSGGLGHHEQYF.

The V call is TRBV30, the J call TRBJ1-6; maybe TRBD1 (5 bases). The germline V gene has CDR1 GTSNPN and CDR2 SVGIG (reference sequence). CDR3 length equals 13 residues. Trimming shortened V by 3 bases and J by 14 bases, and 17 bases separated the two germline ends. This CDR3 is CAWSPAGVATLHF. The DNA of the CDR3 is TGTGCCTGGAGCCCTGCGGGGGTAGCGACCCTCCACTTT.

This clonotype appeared a few times. The J gene is TRBJ1-1, the V gene TRBV30; a possible D gene is TRBD1 (5 bases). The germline gives CDR1 GTSNPN, CDR2 SVGIG (reference sequence). The CDR3 totals 15 residues. The ends were cut back, 4 bases at V and 1 base at J, with 16 bases in the middle. The CDR3 loop is CAWNLMEQGNTEAFF. The CDR3 region has the DNA TGTGCCTGGAACCTCATGGAGCAGGGGAACACTGAAGCTTTCTTT. The full variable domain, in which reference TRBV30 and TRBJ1-1 provide the parts outside the CDR3, is SQTIHQWPATLVQPVGSPLSLECTVEGTSNPNLYWYRQAAGRGLQLLFYSVGIGQISSEVPQNLSASRPQDRQFILSSKKLLLSDSGFYLCAWNLMEQGNTEAFFGQGTRLTVV.

This chain connects TRBV7-8 to TRBJ2-2, with 13 bases identical to TRBD2. The germline V gene encodes CDR1 SGHVS and CDR2 FQNEAQ. With 5 bases clipped from V and 6 bases from J, the junction kept 9 bases outside the gene matches. The length of the CDR3 is 17 residues. The CDR3: CASSTRTSGGLPGELFF. Here the CDR3 DNA reads TGTGCCAGCAGCACGCGGACTAGCGGGGGCCTACCCGGGGAGCTGTTTTTT.